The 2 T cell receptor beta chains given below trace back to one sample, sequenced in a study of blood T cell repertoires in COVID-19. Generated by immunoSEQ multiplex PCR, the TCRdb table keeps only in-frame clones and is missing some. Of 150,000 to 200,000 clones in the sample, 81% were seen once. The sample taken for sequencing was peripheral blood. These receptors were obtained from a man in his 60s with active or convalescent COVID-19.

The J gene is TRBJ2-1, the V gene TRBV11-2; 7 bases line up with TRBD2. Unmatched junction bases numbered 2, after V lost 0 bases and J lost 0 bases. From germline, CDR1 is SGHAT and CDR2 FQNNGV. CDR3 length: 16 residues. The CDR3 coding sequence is TGTGCCAGCAGCTTAGATCGGACTAGCTCCTACAATGAGCAGTTCTTC. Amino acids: CASSLDRTSSYNEQFF. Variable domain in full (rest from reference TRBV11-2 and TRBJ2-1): EAGVAQSPRYKIIEKRQSVAFWCNPISGHATLYWYQQILGQGPKLLIQFQNNGVVDDSQLPKDRFSAERLKGVDSTLKIQPAKLEDSAVYLCASSLDRTSSYNEQFFGPGTRLTVL.

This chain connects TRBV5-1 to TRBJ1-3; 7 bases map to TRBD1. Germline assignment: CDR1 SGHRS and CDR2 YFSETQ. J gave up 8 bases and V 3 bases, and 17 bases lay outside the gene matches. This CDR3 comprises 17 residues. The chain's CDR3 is CASSSKNRQGRRYTIYF. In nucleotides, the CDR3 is TGCGCCAGCAGCTCGAAAAACCGACAGGGACGGCGATACACCATATATTTT.